A single sample gave rise to the 22 T cell receptor beta chains below, sequenced in a study (dated by TCRdb to the mid-2010s). Libraries were built with RT-PCR. Sequencing relied on an Illumina MiSeq. TCRdb trimmed public reads at Q25 via fastp, called clones via MiXCR and kept in-frame beta chains. Entries are consolidated by CDR3 protein sequence, retaining the most common genes and DNA. This sample lists about 680,000 distinct CDR3 sequences; more than 13% were detected once. The ten largest clones capture 3.6% of the sample. Sequenced sample: memory CD4+ T cells from blood. Receptors originate from a female donor in good health, serving as a healthy control.

This clonotype has at least ten counts. This chain's CDR3 is CASSLYAGTDTEAFF. The CDR3 nucleotides are TGCGCCAGCAGCTTGTATGCAGGGACGGACACTGAAGCTTTCTTT. The chain links TRBV5-1 to TRBJ1-1, with D possibly being TRBD1 (5 bases). V lost 1 base and J 3 bases, leaving 13 bases between the germline ends. This CDR3 comprises 15 residues. Germline-derived CDR1 and CDR2 are SGHRS and YFSETQ.

The chain employs TRBV7-2 and TRBJ2-2, with D perhaps TRBD1 (6 bases). Germline V gene lookup returns CDR1 SGHTA and CDR2 FQGNSA. The V end was cut by 8 bases, the J end by 6 bases, with 16 bases between. The CDR3 has 14 residues. The CDR3 DNA follows: TGTGCCAGCTCGCCCAACAGGGAACCCGGGGAGCTGTTTTTT. Translation: CASSPNREPGELFF.

This clonotype was found many times. The rearrangement uses TRBV7-2 and TRBJ2-3; the D gene is possibly TRBD2 (6 bases). V lost 1 base to trimming and J lost 4 bases, with 6 bases between them. The CDR3 length is 13 residues. Germline values: CDR1 SGHTA, CDR2 FQGNSA. This CDR3 reads CASSLGGADTQYF. CDR3 sequence (DNA): TGTGCCAGCAGCTTAGGGGGGGCAGATACGCAGTATTTT. Complete variable domain (other parts from reference TRBV7-2 and TRBJ2-3): GAGVSQSPSNKVTEKGKDVELRCDPISGHTALYWYRQSLGQGLEFLIYFQGNSAPDKSGLPSDRFSAERTGGSVSTLTIQRTQQEDSAVYLCASSLGGADTQYFGPGTRLTVL.

The chain recombines TRBV27 with TRBJ2-3, with 7 bases aligning to TRBD1. There are 12 residues in the CDR3. V shed 7 bases, J shed 5 bases, and the junction held 3 bases outside the gene matches. CDR1 and CDR2 (germline): MNHEY, SMNVEV (reference sequence). In DNA form, the CDR3 reads TGTGCCAGCAACCCAGGGGGAGATACGCAGTATTTT. Amino acids: CASNPGGDTQYF.

This clonotype was picked up many times. The genes are TRBV20-1 and TRBJ2-3; 10 positions agree with TRBD1. Unmatched junction bases numbered 7, after V lost 3 bases and J lost 1 base. Germline-derived CDR1 and CDR2 are DFQATT and SNEGSKA (reference sequence). The CDR3 is 16 amino acids. The CDR3 DNA follows: TGCAGTGCTAGGGGGGACAGGGGTTCGGGCACAGATACGCAGTATTTT. Residues: CSARGDRGSGTDTQYF.

This clonotype was observed a handful of times. V and J are TRBV5-1 and TRBJ2-3; 8 bases match TRBD2. This CDR3 is 14 amino acids long. CDR1 and CDR2 from the germline V gene are SGHRS and YFSETQ. V lost 7 bases and J lost 5; bases outside the gene matches: 9. CDR3 in DNA: TGCGCCAGCTCCGGGGGCCTAGCGGGAGATACGCAGTATTTT. Its translation is CASSGGLAGDTQYF.

This clonotype was counted between two and nine times. Germline is not matched at one junction end, which may reflect a read error. The chain recombines TRBV7-8 with TRBJ2-7, with D maybe TRBD2 (6 bases). Germline V CDR1 and CDR2: SGHVS, FQNEAQ. The CDR3 is 15 amino acids. The chain's CDR3 is CASSLAGGNERIGTF. The CDR3 region has the DNA TGTGCCAGCAGCTTAGCTGGCGGGAACGAAAGGATCGGTACCTTC.

This clonotype was recorded a few times. The J gene is TRBJ1-5, the V gene TRBV7-6, with 7 bases lining up with TRBD1. CDR1 and CDR2 from the germline V gene are SGHVS and FNYEAQ. The J segment lost 3 bases and the V segment lost 8 bases, leaving 7 bases of the junction unmatched. There are 14 residues in the CDR3. As DNA, the CDR3 is TGTGCCAGCCCCTCCGGGACAGTCAATCAGCCCCAGCATTTT. Translating gives CASPSGTVNQPQHF.

This clonotype has a count of ten or more. V and J are TRBV20-1 and TRBJ1-1; possibly TRBD1 for D (5 bases). In germline, CDR1 is DFQATT, CDR2 SNEGSKA (reference sequence). The V end lost 1 base, the J end lost 10 bases, and 19 bases lay between the germline ends. This CDR3 has 14 residues. The chain's CDR3 is CSARVGEWSIGAFF. In DNA form, the CDR3 reads TGCAGTGCTAGAGTAGGGGAGTGGAGTATTGGAGCTTTCTTT.

The chain is built from TRBV12-3 or TRBV12-4 and TRBJ1-5; the D is unclear. The V gene lost 6 bases and the J gene lost 2 bases, with 14 bases spanning the gap. The CDR3 totals 15 residues. CDR3 DNA: TGTGCCAGCAGCGTCGGGAGGGATCGCAATCAGCCCCAGCATTTT. It specifies CASSVGRDRNQPQHF.

The chain has TRBV7-7 and TRBJ2-1, with TRBD2 matching 7 bases. CDR3 length equals 12 residues. Germline V gene data show CDR1 as SSHAT and CDR2 as FNYEAQ (reference sequence). V trimming: 11 bases; J trimming: 10 bases; junction bases outside the gene matches: 11. The CDR3 sequence: CASSSGGGEQFF. CDR3 DNA sequence: TGTGCCTCTTCGTCGGGGGGAGGCGAGCAGTTCTTC.

The V call is TRBV12-3 or TRBV12-4, the J call TRBJ1-1; tentative D call: TRBD1 (6 bases). The CDR3 is 14 amino acids. V was pared by 5 bases and J by 1 base, with 11 bases between. The CDR3 region has the DNA TGTGCCAGCAGTATGGGGGCCGCGAACACTGAAGCTTTCTTT. This gives the protein CASSMGAANTEAFF.

This clonotype has more than one count but fewer than ten. V is TRBV7-2 and J is TRBJ2-1; 8 bases line up with TRBD2. Germline values: CDR1 SGHTA, CDR2 FQGNSA. The CDR3 runs 16 residues. V lost 5 bases to trimming and J lost 5 bases; unmatched junction nucleotides: 11. The DNA for the CDR3 is TGTGCCAGCAGCCTTAACCCCGGGACTAGAGACAATGAGCAGTTCTTC. Translation gives CASSLNPGTRDNEQFF.

This clonotype was recorded a few times. The J gene is TRBJ1-1, the V gene TRBV7-6; D gene uncertain. The length of the CDR3 is 14 residues. The germline CDR1 and CDR2 sequences are SGHVS and FNYEAQ. V shed 1 base and J shed 2 bases, with 8 bases lying between them. CDR3 sequence (DNA): TGTGCCAGCAGCTTAGAATTCCTAAACACTGAAGCTTTCTTT. Its protein product is CASSLEFLNTEAFF.

This sequence joins TRBV6-2 or TRBV6-3 and TRBJ1-1; the D is unclear. Germline V CDR1 and CDR2: MNHEY, SVGEGT. With 6 bases removed from V and 5 bases from J, the gap between germline ends came to 19 bases. The CDR3 has 15 amino acids. For the CDR3, the DNA is TGTGCCAGCAGACAAGCGGGCCGGGGAGGGACTGAAGCTTTCTTT. It is translated as CASRQAGRGGTEAFF.

The V gene is TRBV25-1, the J gene TRBJ2-5, with D tentatively TRBD2 (5 bases). The V and J ends lost 1 base and 7 bases respectively, with 16 bases between them. The germline V gene has CDR1 MGHDK and CDR2 SYGVNS. The CDR3 totals 15 residues. The CDR3, as DNA: TGTGCCAGCAGTGAATTAGGGCTGACCCGGGGGACCCAGTACTTC. Translation: CASSELGLTRGTQYF.

This clonotype was detected a few times. The V gene is TRBV18, the J gene TRBJ2-1; D perhaps matches TRBD1 (6 bases). Trimming left V 5 bases short and J 9 bases short, with 17 bases between. This CDR3 comprises 14 residues. Germline V gene data show CDR1 as KGHSH and CDR2 as LQKENI. CDR3 region: CASSSRAGDGEQFF. CDR3 sequence (DNA): TGTGCCAGCTCATCCAGGGCAGGGGACGGTGAGCAGTTCTTC.

The V gene is TRBV18, the J gene TRBJ2-3, with D possibly matching TRBD1 (5 bases). CDR1 is KGHSH and CDR2 is LQKENI in the germline V gene. The ends were cut back, 1 base at V and 1 base at J, with 12 bases in the middle. This CDR3 is built from 16 residues. Here the CDR3 reads CASSPRKDRRTDTQYF. The CDR3, as DNA: TGTGCCAGCTCACCACGAAAAGACAGACGCACAGATACGCAGTATTTT.

This clonotype was counted ten times or more. The chain recombines TRBV20-1 with TRBJ2-1; 7 bases line up with TRBD2. This CDR3 contains 18 residues. Germline assignment: CDR1 DFQATT and CDR2 SNEGSKA (reference sequence). The V segment lost 0 bases and the J segment 8 bases; nucleotides outside the gene matches: 19. The DNA for the CDR3 is TGCAGTGCTAGAGATAAACTCCAGCGGGATTTCCGACTCGATGAGCAGTTCTTC. Encoded protein: CSARDKLQRDFRLDEQFF.

This clonotype was recorded a few times. The chain has TRBV6-6 and TRBJ1-2; weak D call: TRBD1 (5 bases). The CDR3 spans 15 residues. Trimming pared 2 bases from V and 1 base from J, leaving 11 bases between. The germline gives CDR1 MNHNY, CDR2 SVGAGI (reference sequence). The CDR3 protein is CASSYGGGINYGYTF. Here the CDR3 DNA reads TGTGCCAGCAGTTACGGCGGGGGGATTAACTATGGCTACACCTTC.

The chain recombines TRBV21-1 with TRBJ2-7. TRBV21-1 is given as a pseudogene. CDR3 size: 13 residues. The CDR3 bases are TGTGCCAGCAGCAACCTCGTGGCCGGAGAGCAGTACTTC. Amino acid sequence: CASSNLVAGEQYF.

This clonotype has a count of ten or more. The V gene is TRBV6-1, the J gene TRBJ1-5, with a possible D match to TRBD1 (5 bases). Germline lookup yields CDR1 MNHNS and CDR2 SASEGT. CDR3 length: 14 amino acids. V gave up 5 bases and J gave up 3 bases, with 11 bases separating them. CDR3 amino acids: CASSTGEHNQPQHF. CDR3 nucleotides: TGTGCCAGCAGTACAGGCGAGCACAATCAGCCCCAGCATTTT.